These 15 T cell receptor beta chains came from one sample sequenced in a study of blood T cell repertoires in COVID-19. Data came from immunoSEQ multiplex PCR; TCRdb stores just in-frame clones and leaves some out. The profile covers 150,000 to 160,000 clones, with 70% to 90% appearing a single time and 0.63% taken by the ten largest. Sequencing was performed on peripheral blood. The receptors stem from a man aged 55-75 years with COVID-19, enrolled during active disease.

The chain uses TRBV9 and TRBJ2-3, with 9 bases fitting TRBD1. In germline, CDR1 is SGDLS, CDR2 YYNGEE. This CDR3 spans 15 amino acids. Trimming removed 3 bases from V and 5 bases from J; junction bases left unmatched: 7. The DNA for the CDR3 is TGTGCCAGCAGCGCAAGGACAGGGGTAGTAGATACGCAGTATTTT. This codes for CASSARTGVVDTQYF.

The chain recombines TRBV9 with TRBJ1-2; 8 bases agree with TRBD1. CDR1 and CDR2 (germline): SGDLS, YYNGEE. J gave up 7 bases and V 4 bases, and 12 bases lay outside the gene matches. The CDR3 extends over 15 amino acids. As DNA, the CDR3 is TGTGCCAGCAGCCCCAATACAGGGGGAAAGGGTGGCTACACCTTC. As protein: CASSPNTGGKGGYTF.

The chain has TRBV6-5 and TRBJ2-3, with 10 bases identical to TRBD2. Looked up from germline, CDR1 is MNHEY and CDR2 is SVGAGI. CDR3 length: 15 amino acids. J lost 3 bases, V lost 2 bases, and 2 bases had no gene match. The CDR3 DNA sequence: TGTGCCAGCAGTTACAGGGGACTAGCGACAGATACGCAGTATTTT. Translating gives CASSYRGLATDTQYF.

J is TRBJ2-3 and V is TRBV4-2, with TRBD1 matching 7 bases. Trimming removed 1 base from V and 5 bases from J; junction bases left unmatched: 3. In germline, CDR1 is LGHNA, CDR2 YNFKEQ. The length of the CDR3 is 14 residues. Written as DNA, the CDR3 is TGTGCCAGCAGCCAAGTTGGACAGGAAGATACGCAGTATTTT. It is translated as CASSQVGQEDTQYF.

This sequence joins TRBV9 and TRBJ2-5; 8 nucleotides line up with TRBD1. Germline-derived CDR1 and CDR2 are SGDLS and YYNGEE. The CDR3 has 15 amino acids. The J segment lost 5 bases and the V segment lost 7 bases, leaving 13 bases of the junction unmatched. The CDR3 region is CASAPRQGAGETQYF. CDR3 DNA: TGTGCCAGCGCCCCAAGGCAGGGGGCCGGGGAGACCCAGTACTTC.

The gene calls are TRBV6-6 and TRBJ2-2, with 12 bases lining up with TRBD2. V shed 6 bases, J shed 6 bases, and the junction held 8 bases outside the gene matches. Germline loops: CDR1 MNHNY, CDR2 SVGAGI (reference sequence). The CDR3 has 16 residues. CDR3 nucleotides: TGTGCCAGCAGGACCTCCGGGACTAGCGGGCCCGGGGAGCTGTTTTTT. Amino acids: CASRTSGTSGPGELFF.

In this sample, this clone turned up once. This chain links TRBV28 with TRBJ2-7; the match to TRBD2 covers 9 bases. With 3 bases clipped from V and 3 bases from J, the junction kept 6 bases outside the gene matches. The CDR3 sequence is 15 residues long. Germline V CDR1 and CDR2: MDHEN, SYDVKM. The CDR3 sequence is CASSLRGGNYYEQYF. The CDR3 region has the DNA TGTGCCAGCAGTTTGCGGGGGGGAAATTACTACGAGCAGTACTTC.

The rearrangement joins TRBV9 to TRBJ2-3, with D possibly matching TRBD1 (6 bases). CDR1 SGDLS and CDR2 YYNGEE come from the germline V gene. V lost 0 bases, J lost 3 bases, and 14 bases lay in between. The CDR3 totals 16 residues. The CDR3 region is CASSVEAGARTDTQYF. The CDR3 DNA reads as TGTGCCAGCAGCGTAGAGGCAGGGGCGCGAACAGATACGCAGTATTTT. Full variable domain (missing parts from reference TRBV9 and TRBJ2-3): DSGVTQTPKHLITATGQRVTLRCSPRSGDLSVYWYQQSLDQGLQFLIQYYNGEERAKGNILERFSAQQFPDLHSELNLSSLELGDSALYFCASSVEAGARTDTQYFGPGTRLTVL.

The rearrangement links TRBV30 to TRBJ1-2; D may be TRBD1 (6 bases). V lost 3 bases and J 8 bases, leaving 16 bases between the germline ends. CDR1 is GTSNPN and CDR2 is SVGIG in the germline V gene (reference sequence). The CDR3 has 13 residues. The CDR3 region is CAWRFRTGYGYTF. The CDR3 DNA follows: TGTGCCTGGAGATTCCGAACAGGGTACGGCTACACCTTC.

The J gene is TRBJ1-2, the V gene TRBV7-2; 8 nucleotides match TRBD1. The V gene's germline CDR1 is SGHTA and CDR2 FQGNSA. Trimming cost V 1 base and J 9 bases; bases outside gene matches: 10. This CDR3 contains 15 residues. The CDR3 protein is CASSLGTGTGSSYTF. The DNA of the CDR3 is TGTGCCAGCAGCTTAGGAACCGGGACAGGATCGAGCTACACCTTC. The variable domain in full, with the rest retrieved from reference TRBV7-2 and TRBJ1-2, is GAGVSQSPSNKVTEKGKDVELRCDPISGHTALYWYRQSLGQGLEFLIYFQGNSAPDKSGLPSDRFSAERTGGSVSTLTIQRTQQEDSAVYLCASSLGTGTGSSYTFGSGTRLTVV.

The chain has TRBV4-2 and TRBJ2-4; 9 bases match TRBD2. Trimming removed 3 bases from V and 7 bases from J; junction bases left unmatched: 10. Germline CDR1 and CDR2: LGHNA and YNFKEQ. CDR3 length: 16 amino acids. The DNA of the CDR3 is TGTGCCAGCAGCCATGCCGCGGGGGGGCCGCTGAACATTCAGTACTTC. Translation: CASSHAAGGPLNIQYF.

The rearrangement uses TRBV30 and TRBJ2-7; weak D call: TRBD1 (5 bases). CDR1 is GTSNPN, CDR2 SVGIG, per germline (reference sequence). Deletions cut 0 bases from V and 2 bases from J, with 8 bases between. This CDR3 region has 13 residues. CDR3 DNA: TGTGCCTGGAGTGTAGGACACACCTACGAGCAGTACTTC. This translates into CAWSVGHTYEQYF.

As concerns this clone: At one of its ends the junction is not consistent with the germline gene, which may arise from a read error. The J gene is TRBJ1-5, the V gene TRBV7-7, with 7 bases identical to TRBD1. There are 15 residues in the CDR3. The V gene's germline CDR1 is SSHAT and CDR2 FNYEAQ (reference sequence). As DNA, the CDR3 is TGTGCTAGCAGTTACGGGACAGCCGCTAATCAGCCCCAGCATTTT. It translates to CASSYGTAANQPQHF.

The CDR3 DNA reads as TGTGCCAGCAGCGTAGGGCCGGGAAGCTCTGGAAACACCATATATTTT. It specifies CASSVGPGSSGNTIYF. V gene TRBV9 combines with J gene TRBJ1-3; no firm D call. Germline V CDR1 and CDR2: SGDLS, YYNGEE. V lost 0 bases, J lost 0 bases, and 10 bases lay in between. The CDR3 runs to 16 residues.

The chain joins TRBV28 to TRBJ1-2; the match to TRBD1 covers 8 bases. The germline V gene has CDR1 MDHEN and CDR2 SYDVKM. This CDR3 is built from 12 residues. V lost 5 bases, J lost 12 bases, and 8 bases stayed unmatched. For the CDR3, the DNA is TGTGCCAGCAGTCCGCCGACAGGGGTCGACACCTTC. Translation gives CASSPPTGVDTF.